Shown below are 10 T cell receptor beta chains from a single sample sequenced in a study of T cells in Graves' hyperthyroidism and ophthalmopathy. Amplification of TCR beta CDR3 regions used RNA as the template. HTBI primers were employed in a first-round RT-PCR of the TCR CDR3. TCRdb independently ran MiXCR on the multiplex PCR reads; one entry per CDR3 protein. The sample carries around 530,000 distinct CDR3 sequences, about 15% recorded once. The sample was blood. These receptors were collected from a woman under 30 with Graves' ophthalmopathy.

This clonotype was counted many times. This sequence may be a read error, since a much larger clone differs from it by one base. The chain couples TRBV6-1 to TRBJ1-1; 7 bases line up with TRBD1. The CDR3 runs to 13 residues. From germline, CDR1 is MNHNS and CDR2 SASEGT. With V trimmed by 6 bases and J by 3 bases, 4 bases remained unmatched. The CDR3: CASRVQGYTEAFF. As DNA, the CDR3 is TGTGCCAGCAGGGTACAGGGGTACACTGAAGCTTTCTTT.

Comment on this clonotype: One end of the junction is discordant with germline, which a read error may explain. The CDR3 DNA sequence: TGTGCCAGCAATTACCAGGGGGCTAATTCACCCCTCCACTTT. Amino acids: CASNYQGANSPLHF. The J gene is TRBJ1-6, the V gene TRBV6-5, with 8 positions matching TRBD1. In germline, CDR1 is MNHEY, CDR2 SVGAGI. The CDR3 consists of 14 residues.

This clonotype was counted at least ten times. V gene TRBV28 combines with J gene TRBJ1-5; 7 bases agree with TRBD1. Germline CDR1 is MDHEN and CDR2 is SYDVKM. Trimming cost V 3 bases and J 0 bases; bases outside gene matches: 8. The CDR3 contains 17 residues. The CDR3 DNA sequence: TGTGCCAGCAGTTTCGACAGGGCGGGATATAGCAATCAGCCCCAGCATTTT. Protein sequence: CASSFDRAGYSNQPQHF.

This clonotype was counted at least ten times. The chain couples TRBV5-1 to TRBJ2-7, with D tentatively TRBD1 (6 bases). The germline V and J ends were trimmed by 1 base and 3 bases, with 8 bases remaining between them. The CDR3 is 13 residues long. CDR1 is SGHRS and CDR2 is YFSETQ in the germline V gene. CDR3 nucleotides: TGCGCCAGCAGCTTGACAGGGAACTACGAGCAGTACTTC. Translation: CASSLTGNYEQYF.

V usage is TRBV19 and J usage is TRBJ1-5; D is ambiguous. The CDR3 covers 15 residues. Between the trimmed V and J ends, which lost 1 base and 3 bases, there was a span of 10 bases. Germline V lookup: CDR1 LNHDA, CDR2 SQIVND (reference sequence). The CDR3: CASSIAHRLNQPQHF. DNA for the CDR3: TGTGCCAGTAGTATAGCTCACAGACTCAATCAGCCCCAGCATTTT.

This clonotype was seen many times. The gene calls are TRBV6-4 and TRBJ2-1; TRBD2 aligns across 12 bases. With 3 bases clipped from V and 7 bases from J, the junction kept 7 bases outside the gene matches. This CDR3 has 16 residues. Germline values: CDR1 MRHNA, CDR2 SNTAGT. The CDR3 spells CASSETASGGANEQFF. The CDR3 coding sequence is TGTGCCAGCAGTGAAACAGCTAGCGGGGGGGCAAATGAGCAGTTCTTC.

This clonotype showed up many times. The chain combines TRBV12-3 or TRBV12-4 with TRBJ1-1; D gene ambiguous. The CDR3 sequence is 17 residues long. Trimming removed 3 bases from V and 2 bases from J, with 19 bases in between. The CDR3 sequence is CASSFGQRKLRNTEAFF. The CDR3 nucleotides read TGTGCCAGCAGTTTTGGCCAGAGGAAGTTAAGAAACACTGAAGCTTTCTTT.

This clonotype has ten or more counts. The chain couples TRBV7-2 to TRBJ2-2; a possible D gene is TRBD2 (7 bases). Deletions cut 1 base from V and 6 bases from J, with 9 bases between. CDR3 length: 14 amino acids. CDR1 SGHTA and CDR2 FQGNSA come from the germline V gene. The CDR3 loop is CASSLGGGAGELFF. As DNA, the CDR3 is TGTGCCAGCAGCTTAGGAGGGGGGGCCGGGGAGCTGTTTTTT.

This clonotype occurred a few times. The chain carries TRBV12-3 or TRBV12-4 and TRBJ2-3; D gene uncertain. The germline V and J ends were trimmed by 3 bases and 5 bases, with 6 bases remaining between them. There are 12 residues in the CDR3. The CDR3 DNA follows: TGTGCCAGCAGTTTTGAGGTAGATACGCAGTATTTT. It codes for CASSFEVDTQYF.

This clonotype was found many times. The gene calls are TRBV5-1 and TRBJ2-1, with D maybe TRBD1 (5 bases). The V end was cut by 3 bases, the J end by 9 bases, with 10 bases between. Germline V gene lookup returns CDR1 SGHRS and CDR2 YFSETQ. The CDR3 is 12 amino acids. The CDR3 spells CASSSPRGEQFF. The CDR3 coding sequence is TGCGCCAGCAGCTCCCCTAGGGGTGAGCAGTTCTTC.